This TCR beta chain was documented in a study of blood T cells in healthy people across ages. For the second PCR, which ran for 7 to 11 cycles, a sample-barcoded 5' primer and a J-beta primer mix were used. Each CDR3 protein gets one entry after TCRdb re-called the 5' RACE reads with MiXCR. The table records 1.5 million to 2 million distinct CDR3 sequences, about 31% of them present only once. This clonotype was seen more than once but under ten times. Its antigen is unknown. Study-wide results and limits: Changes seen in expanded clonotypes were possibly confounded by donor CMV status left unknown. Whereas aged donors had fewer naive CD4+ cells, long-lived donors had more of them and higher diversity.

This CDR3 is built from 13 residues. V lost 4 bases to trimming and J lost 6 bases, with 11 bases between them. CDR1 and CDR2 (germline): SGDLS, YYNGEE. The V call is TRBV9, the J call TRBJ2-1; unclear D gene. The receptor was derived from a woman aged 25 to 39 in good health. Sequenced sample: blood. The CDR3 DNA reads as TGTGCCAGCAGCCCGATGGGAAGCAATGAGCAGTTCTTC. It specifies CASSPMGSNEQFF. The full variable domain, rest sourced from reference TRBV9 and TRBJ2-1, is DSGVTQTPKHLITATGQRVTLRCSPRSGDLSVYWYQQSLDQGLQFLIQYYNGEERAKGNILERFSAQQFPDLHSELNLSSLELGDSALYFCASSPMGSNEQFFGPGTRLTVL.